The entry that follows covers one T cell receptor beta chain sequence. The data were obtained in a study of blood T cell repertoires in COVID-19. About the research overall: Italy, Spain and the United States were the sources of the convalescent and acute COVID-19 samples. T cells, B-cell-depleted T cells, or PBMCs provided the cDNA or gDNA that served as material.

Participants were aged about 18 to 100 years, lived in under 30 US areas, and enrolled virtually. In the study's own analysis: It was from reference gene primer amplification that nucleated cell counts were estimated. The repertoire was sequenced with immunoSEQ multiplex PCR; TCRdb's copy has only in-frame clones and lacks some. For V, J and clone size, that table is used; D and trimming come from the DNA. The top ten hold about 3.8% of the sample, which has 260,000 or so clones, 83% seen once. Looked up from germline, CDR1 is GTSNPN and CDR2 is SVGIG (reference sequence). The length of the CDR3 is 13 residues. V lost 4 bases and J lost 5; bases outside the gene matches: 5.

The chain has TRBV30 and TRBJ1-5; 7 bases match TRBD1. Sequences were obtained from PBMCs or T cells enriched from blood (not recorded which). The TCR was taken from a woman aged 40 to 50 who had been exposed to COVID-19. The CDR3 DNA is TGTGCCTGGACTCATACAGGGGATCAGCCCCAGCATTTT. Translating gives CAWTHTGDQPQHF.